Shown below are 30 T cell receptor beta chains from a single sample sequenced in a study of blood T cells in healthy people across ages. Then a second PCR, running about 6 to 11 cycles, was carried out with a sample-barcoded 5' primer and a J-beta primer mix. MiXCR, applied by TCRdb to the 5' RACE reads, yields one record per CDR3 protein. The data contain approximately 320,000 distinct CDR3 sequences, about 25% of them seen just once; the ten biggest clones take up about 30%. Sequenced sample: blood. The receptors derive from a woman in her seventies in good health.

The V gene is TRBV7-9, the J gene TRBJ2-5, with a possible D match to TRBD2 (5 bases). The CDR3 is 12 amino acids. Germline V gene data show CDR1 as SEHNR and CDR2 as FQNEAQ (reference sequence). With 10 bases removed from V and 3 bases from J, the gap between germline ends came to 12 bases. The CDR3 is CATRRDEETQYF. CDR3 sequence (DNA): TGTGCCACCCGTCGGGATGAAGAGACCCAGTACTTC.

The chain carries TRBV2 and TRBJ2-5; 7 positions match TRBD1. V shed 3 bases and J 11 bases; nucleotides not matched to a gene: 9. The CDR3 is 13 amino acids. Germline V lookup: CDR1 SNHLY, CDR2 FYNNEI. CDR3 DNA sequence: TGTGCCAGCAGTGATACAGACAGGGTTAAGCAGTACTTC. It is translated as CASSDTDRVKQYF.

The chain couples TRBV6-5 to TRBJ2-1, with D perhaps assigned TRBD1 or TRBD2 (6 bases each). CDR1 and CDR2 (germline): MNHEY, SVGAGI. The V end lost 5 bases, the J end lost 7 bases, and 15 bases lay between the germline ends. The CDR3 loop spans 14 amino acids. The CDR3 region is CASSTGGFGNEQFF. The CDR3 DNA sequence: TGTGCCAGCAGTACCGGGGGCTTTGGGAATGAGCAGTTCTTC.

This clonotype was observed many times. The chain combines TRBV3-1 with TRBJ2-5; D is undetermined. The V and J ends lost 5 bases and 5 bases respectively, with 9 bases between them. The CDR3 has 12 residues. Per germline, CDR1 LGHDT and CDR2 YNNKEL (reference sequence). Here the CDR3 reads CASSATGETQYF. For the CDR3, the DNA is TGTGCCAGCAGCGCTACCGGGGAGACCCAGTACTTC.

Notes on this clonotype: This may come from a read error, since a much larger clone is one base off. The V call is TRBV20-1, the J call TRBJ1-2; a weak D match, TRBD1 (5 bases). Germline V CDR1 and CDR2: DFQATT, SNEGSKA (reference sequence). The CDR3 runs 15 residues. CDR3 bases: TGCCGTGCTAGAGCCCGGGCAGGGTTTAACTATGGCTACACCTTC. This codes for CRARARAGFNYGYTF.

This clonotype was counted only a few times. The J gene is TRBJ2-7, the V gene TRBV3-1; D possibly corresponds to TRBD1 (6 bases). Between the trimmed V and J ends, which lost 4 bases and 0 bases, there was a span of 7 bases. CDR3 size: 13 residues. CDR1 is LGHDT and CDR2 is YNNKEL in the germline V gene (reference sequence). The DNA of the CDR3 is TGTGCCAGCAGCCCGGACAGCTCCTACGAGCAGTACTTC. This codes for CASSPDSSYEQYF.

This chain links TRBV20-1 with TRBJ2-1, with TRBD2 matching 12 bases. The tail of the sequence fits TRBJ2-5 better, so the J call may be wrong. The CDR3 runs to 13 residues. From germline, CDR1 is DFQATT and CDR2 SNEGSKA (reference sequence). CDR3 in DNA: TGCAGTAGCCGACTAGCGGGAGTAGAGACCCAGTACTTC. As protein: CSSRLAGVETQYF.

This clonotype was detected only a few times. The chain is built from TRBV28 and TRBJ2-2; TRBD1 aligns across 10 bases. The germline V gene encodes CDR1 MDHEN and CDR2 SYDVKM. This CDR3 is 15 amino acids long. V shed 6 bases and J 3 bases; nucleotides not matched to a gene: 4. CDR3 amino acids: CASRSGTGDTGELFF. The CDR3 bases are TGTGCCAGCAGATCCGGGACAGGGGACACCGGGGAGCTGTTTTTT.

V gene TRBV7-2 combines with J gene TRBJ2-3; unclear D gene. V was trimmed by 5 bases and J by 0 bases, leaving 12 bases between them. CDR1 SGHTA and CDR2 FQGNSA come from the germline V gene. The CDR3 sequence is 15 residues long. DNA of the CDR3: TGTGCCAGCAGCGACCCACTGGTTAGCACAGATACGCAGTATTTT. Translating gives CASSDPLVSTDTQYF.

This clonotype was counted at least ten times. The V and J genes are TRBV29-1 and TRBJ1-2; D remains ambiguous. Trimming took off 0 bases at V and 4 bases at J, with 12 bases between the two ends. From germline, CDR1 is SQVTM and CDR2 ANQGSEA. The CDR3 is 14 amino acids. As DNA, the CDR3 is TGCAGCGTTGAAGATCTGGAAGGGAGCTATGGCTACACCTTC. It translates to CSVEDLEGSYGYTF.

The V gene is TRBV10-3, the J gene TRBJ2-7, with a possible D match to TRBD2 (6 bases). Germline V gene data show CDR1 as ENHRY and CDR2 as SYGVKD. Trimming took off 10 bases at V and 9 bases at J, with 10 bases between the two ends. This CDR3 spans 9 amino acids. The CDR3 coding sequence is TGTGCCACCCCCGGGAGGCAGTACTTC. Its translation is CATPGRQYF.

The sample holds many counts of this clonotype. The rearrangement links TRBV4-1 to TRBJ1-4; D is perhaps TRBD1 (6 bases). The CDR3 is 18 residues long. Between the trimmed V and J ends, which lost 0 bases and 7 bases, there was a span of 21 bases. In germline, CDR1 is MGHRA, CDR2 YSYEKL. The CDR3 here is CASSQDEVGRGQPEKLFF. The DNA of the CDR3 is TGCGCCAGCAGCCAAGATGAGGTGGGCCGGGGGCAGCCTGAAAAACTGTTTTTT.

This clonotype was picked up a small number of times. The chain carries TRBV5-1 and TRBJ2-2; D not certain. Germline V gene lookup returns CDR1 SGHRS and CDR2 YFSETQ. The CDR3 is 14 residues long. V shed 3 bases and J shed 1 base, with 7 bases lying between them. The CDR3 DNA is TGCGCCAGCAGCTCGAAAGTGAACACCGGGGAGCTGTTTTTT. This sequence encodes CASSSKVNTGELFF.

The chain links TRBV20-1 to TRBJ2-1; D is unresolved. The DNA end lines up better with TRBJ2-7; the J call may be wrong. The germline V gene encodes CDR1 DFQATT and CDR2 SNEGSKA (reference sequence). This CDR3 comprises 14 residues. The CDR3 sequence is CSARRASPSHEQYF. The CDR3 region has the DNA TGCAGTGCTAGGAGAGCTAGTCCGTCGCACGAGCAGTACTTC.

The chain uses TRBV6-1 and TRBJ2-5; D might be TRBD2 (7 bases). The germline CDR1 and CDR2 sequences are MNHNS and SASEGT. The CDR3 sequence is 14 residues long. Trimming removed 6 bases at V and 5 bases at J, with 16 bases between. The CDR3 loop reads CASRRRGGDETQYF. As DNA, the CDR3 is TGTGCCAGCAGACGGAGGGGGGGAGATGAGACCCAGTACTTC.

CDR3 sequence: CASSLPGQSNEQFF. The DNA of the CDR3 is TGTGCCAGCAGCCTCCCCGGGCAGTCCAATGAGCAGTTCTTC. V gene TRBV3-1 combines with J gene TRBJ2-5, with D hard to call. The end of the DNA fits TRBJ2-1 better, so the J call may be wrong. The CDR3 runs 14 residues. Germline CDR1 LGHDT, CDR2 YNNKEL (reference sequence).

This clonotype was seen at least ten times. The chain combines TRBV7-8 with TRBJ2-6; D is ambiguous. Looked up from germline, CDR1 is SGHVS and CDR2 is FQNEAQ. Trimming cost V 4 bases and J 0 bases, with 13 bases left between them. The CDR3 runs to 17 residues. The CDR3 sequence: CASSSSRLSSGANVLTF. Here the CDR3 DNA reads TGTGCCAGCAGCTCGTCGCGCCTAAGCTCTGGGGCCAACGTCCTGACTTTC. The whole variable domain, filled in from reference TRBV7-8 and TRBJ2-6, reads GAGVSQSPRYKVAKRGQDVALRCDPISGHVSLFWYQQALGQGPEFLTYFQNEAQLDKSGLPSDRFFAERPEGSVSTLKIQRTQQEDSAVYLCASSSSRLSSGANVLTFGAGSRLTVL.

The V and J genes are TRBV28 and TRBJ2-5; the match to TRBD1 covers 9 bases. The CDR3 covers 16 residues. With 8 bases clipped from V and 5 bases from J, the junction kept 15 bases outside the gene matches. From germline, CDR1 is MDHEN and CDR2 SYDVKM. CDR3 DNA sequence: TGTGCCAGCCGAACAGGGGGCGCGCTAAGGAAGGAGACCCAGTACTTC. Encoded protein: CASRTGGALRKETQYF. The complete variable domain, with remaining parts taken from reference TRBV28 and TRBJ2-5, reads DVKVTQSSRYLVKRTGEKVFLECVQDMDHENMFWYRQDPGLGLRLIYFSYDVKMKEKGDIPEGYSVSREKKERFSLILESASTNQTSMYLCASRTGGALRKETQYFGPGTRLLVL.

This clonotype has a handful of counts. The chain uses TRBV28 and TRBJ1-5; 7 bases match TRBD1. Trimming removed 6 bases from V and 6 bases from J; junction bases left unmatched: 8. The CDR3 has 14 residues. Germline CDR1 and CDR2: MDHEN and SYDVKM. The CDR3: CASRWQGGGQPQHF. The CDR3 coding sequence is TGTGCCAGCAGATGGCAGGGGGGGGGTCAGCCCCAGCATTTT.

The chain couples TRBV12-3 or TRBV12-4 to TRBJ1-5, with D tentatively TRBD1 (5 bases). Trimming took 6 bases from V and 1 from J, leaving 7 bases between them. CDR3 length: 13 amino acids. CDR3 residues: CASRDKSNQPQHF. The CDR3 region has the DNA TGTGCCAGCAGGGACAAGAGCAATCAGCCCCAGCATTTT.

This clonotype is a singleton in its sample. The chain recombines TRBV29-1 with TRBJ2-3; D not resolved. The V end was cut by 4 bases, the J end by 6 bases, with 11 bases between. This CDR3 has 12 residues. Germline loops: CDR1 SQVTM, CDR2 ANQGSEA. CDR3 bases: TGCAGCGTTGTCGGCCTCCAGGATACGCAGTATTTT. It yields the protein CSVVGLQDTQYF.

The genes are TRBV3-1 and TRBJ1-2; tentative D call: TRBD1 (6 bases). V was trimmed by 2 bases and J by 7 bases, leaving 14 bases between them. Germline V gene sequence: CDR1 LGHDT, CDR2 YNNKEL (reference sequence). CDR3 length equals 14 residues. Here the CDR3 reads CASSQSRGGSGYTF. In DNA form, the CDR3 reads TGTGCCAGCAGCCAATCCAGGGGCGGAAGTGGCTACACCTTC.

This clonotype showed up many times. The gene calls are TRBV7-9 and TRBJ2-7, with D uncertain. This CDR3 spans 12 amino acids. CDR1 is SEHNR, CDR2 FQNEAQ, per germline (reference sequence). V gave up 4 bases and J gave up 1 base, with 5 bases separating them. The CDR3 reads CASSSTSYEQYF. CDR3 DNA: TGTGCCAGCAGCTCAACGTCCTACGAGCAGTACTTC.

This clonotype showed up just a few times. This chain joins TRBV7-6 and TRBJ2-4; TRBD2 aligns across 7 bases. The germline gives CDR1 SGHVS, CDR2 FNYEAQ. CDR3 size: 16 residues. After removal of 5 bases from V and 3 bases from J, the junction contained 10 bases not matched to a gene. The CDR3 sequence is CASSLLAGDVKNIQYF. The CDR3 DNA is TGTGCCAGCAGCCTATTGGCGGGAGATGTCAAAAACATTCAGTACTTC.

This clonotype was seen more than once but under ten times. The rearrangement joins TRBV7-2 to TRBJ2-5, with a tentative D call TRBD2 (6 bases). The J call may not be correct, given that the DNA end is closer to TRBJ2-1. CDR1 is SGHTA and CDR2 is FQGNSA in the germline V gene. This CDR3 contains 18 residues. The CDR3 loop reads CASSTRRGTGTAYNEQFF. CDR3 coding DNA: TGTGCCAGCAGCACCCGACGAGGGACGGGGACTGCCTACAATGAGCAGTTCTTC.

This rearrangement joins TRBV2 to TRBJ1-6; no clear D. CDR3 length: 12 amino acids. The V gene lost 4 bases and the J gene lost 8 bases, with 6 bases spanning the gap. CDR1 SNHLY and CDR2 FYNNEI come from the germline V gene. The CDR3 protein is CASSVKDSPLHF. The CDR3 region has the DNA TGTGCCAGCAGTGTCAAGGATTCACCCCTCCACTTT.

This clonotype turned up a few times. V gene TRBV6-5 combines with J gene TRBJ1-6, with unresolved D. The germline V and J ends were trimmed by 6 bases and 13 bases, with 13 bases remaining between them. This CDR3 has 12 residues. From germline, CDR1 is MNHEY and CDR2 SVGAGI. CDR3 nucleotides: TGTGCCAGCAGGGCCCTGGGATTGCCCCTCCACTTT. Its translation: CASRALGLPLHF.

The chain employs TRBV5-1 and TRBJ2-5, with D perhaps matching TRBD1 (6 bases). Per germline, CDR1 SGHRS and CDR2 YFSETQ. The germline V and J ends were trimmed by 0 bases and 0 bases, with 12 bases remaining between them. The CDR3 contains 16 residues. This chain's CDR3 is CASSLGTVRNQETQYF. The CDR3 DNA follows: TGCGCCAGCAGCTTGGGGACAGTCCGAAACCAAGAGACCCAGTACTTC. The whole variable domain, remainder taken from reference TRBV5-1 and TRBJ2-5, is KAGVTQTPRYLIKTRGQQVTLSCSPISGHRSVSWYQQTPGQGLQFLFEYFSETQRNKGNFPGRFSGRQFSNSRSEMNVSTLELGDSALYLCASSLGTVRNQETQYFGPGTRLLVL.

The rearrangement uses TRBV5-1 and TRBJ1-4; 8 bases line up with TRBD1. Unmatched junction bases numbered 9, after V lost 1 base and J lost 10 bases. The CDR3 loop spans 15 amino acids. Per the germline V gene, CDR1 is SGHRS and CDR2 is YFSETQ. The CDR3 DNA reads as TGCGCCAGCAGCTTGCAGACAGGGGAGGGGAGAAAACTGTTTTTT. Translating gives CASSLQTGEGRKLFF.

This clonotype showed up just a few times. The chain uses TRBV29-1 and TRBJ1-5, with TRBD1 as a possible D gene (5 bases). V was trimmed by 4 bases and J by 4 bases, leaving 11 bases between them. Germline V gene sequence: CDR1 SQVTM, CDR2 ANQGSEA. This CDR3 contains 13 residues. Here the CDR3 reads CSVGGTLNQPQHF. DNA of the CDR3: TGCAGCGTTGGAGGGACCCTGAATCAGCCCCAGCATTTT.